This T cell receptor beta chain was captured in a study of shared clonotypes between healthy human individuals. Produced via immunoSEQ multiplex PCR; TCRdb's table is partial and in-frame only. The table lists 550,000 to 800,000 clones, 90% of them singletons. The sample taken for sequencing was memory CD8+ T cells from PBMCs. Subset noted: CD45RO+ cells pooled with CCR7-negative TemRA cells. The sequence came from a man aged 18-30 years in good health. Some clones in this sample may be carry-over from other donors' samples.

The CDR3 DNA reads as TGTGCCAGCAGTGACAGGGCCTACGAGCAGTACTTC. It specifies CASSDRAYEQYF. This chain joins TRBV2 and TRBJ2-7, with D perhaps matching TRBD1 (5 bases). V gave up 3 bases and J gave up 2 bases, with 5 bases separating them. The CDR3 loop spans 12 amino acids. Germline values: CDR1 SNHLY, CDR2 FYNNEI. The variable domain in full, with the rest retrieved from reference TRBV2 and TRBJ2-7, is EPEVTQTPSHQVTQMGQEVILRCVPISNHLYFYWYRQILGQKVEFLVSFYNNEISEKSEIFDDQFSVERPDGSNFTLKIRSTKLEDSAMYFCASSDRAYEQYFGPGTRLTVT.